Here is one T cell receptor beta chain with its context. Subjects aged 18 to 65 presented with newly diagnosed hyperthyroidism of less than 2 months' duration. Lactation, pregnancy, other autoimmune disease or uncontrolled infection led to exclusion of patients. Blood sampling occurred at first hyperthyroidism diagnosis, ahead of any ophthalmopathy symptoms. PBMCs came from 10 ml fresh peripheral blood. The sample is drawn from a study of T cells in Graves' hyperthyroidism and ophthalmopathy. Amplified regions were TCR beta CDR3 sequences from RNA transcripts. HTBI primers were used for first-round RT-PCR of the TCR CDR3. TCRdb recomputed calls from the multiplex PCR reads with MiXCR, one row per CDR3 protein. Of about 720,000 distinct CDR3 sequences listed, about 17% are singletons. Germline lookup yields CDR1 LNHDA and CDR2 SQIVND (reference sequence). CDR3 length: 14 amino acids. The trim removed 10 bases at V and 0 bases at J, leaving 3 bases unmatched.

The receptor was derived from a woman in her 50s with Graves' hyperthyroidism that later progressed to Graves' ophthalmopathy. Sequencing used blood. The chain combines TRBV19 with TRBJ1-5; 10 bases are a match to TRBD1. The CDR3 DNA is TGTGCCACCCGGACAGGGGGTAGCAATCAGCCCCAGCATTTT. It specifies CATRTGGSNQPQHF.